This T cell receptor beta chain was recovered during a study of cytomegalovirus exposure and HLA in healthy donors. Study findings and constraints: Subsequent analysis showed first-cohort TCR clusters tending to co-occur in more than 90 validation repertoires. There were some public TCRs occurring in many donors, but most TCR sequences were rare. Investigators reported 150 to 200 TCR beta chains as tied to cytomegalovirus.

An approximately 120-subject validation cohort, separate from the 666-subject first cohort, supplied the donors. Of note for this clone: Its antigen is still unknown.

Sequencing used immunoSEQ multiplex PCR; TCRdb keeps in-frame clones, though not all of them. Here the sample spans some 110,000 clones, about nine tenths being singletons. This TCR came from a man between 18 and 35 years old in good health and CMV-seronegative. Sequencing input: PBMCs.

The CDR3 sequence: CASSLAGGQGVDEQFF. The DNA of the CDR3 is TGTGCCAGCAGCCTCGCAGGGGGGCAGGGAGTAGATGAGCAGTTCTTC. The V call is TRBV28, the J call TRBJ2-1, with D perhaps matching TRBD1 (7 bases). CDR1 is MDHEN and CDR2 is SYDVKM in the germline V gene. CDR3 size: 16 residues. Trimming shortened V by 6 bases and J by 8 bases, and 23 bases separated the two germline ends.